The T cell receptor beta chain described here comes from a study of graft-versus-host responses after intestinal transplantation. Study context: Transplantation in recipients was multivisceral, liver-intestinal, or isolated intestinal. The whole recipient group had anti-thymocyte globulin induction followed by tacrolimus and steroids for around 3 years. Whole-study results and caveats: Graft-donor T cell macrochimerism in patients accompanied high graft-versus-host to host-versus-graft clonal ratios in allografts. Declining HvG levels early post-transplant were linked to peak circulating GvH clone levels.

A remark on this clone: Its antigen is unidentified.

Tissue processing of the graft released intraepithelial and lamina propria lymphocytes from it. Sequencing used immunoSEQ multiplex PCR; TCRdb keeps in-frame clones, though not all of them. The data contain 15,000 to 20,000 clones, around 76% of them seen just once; the ten biggest clones take up approximately 8%. CDR1 is SGHRS and CDR2 is YFSETQ in the germline V gene. V was pared by 1 base and J by 1 base, with 17 bases between. The CDR3 extends over 17 amino acids. The gene calls are TRBV5-1 and TRBJ1-1; D call uncertain. The sample consisted of ileum tissue, taken 20 days after intestinal transplant. This sequence originates from a human patient who received an intestinal transplant, so some T cells may come from the graft donor. The CDR3 reads CASSLFVGGRRNTEAFF. The CDR3 nucleotides read TGCGCCAGCAGCTTGTTCGTAGGAGGACGGAGGAACACTGAAGCTTTCTTT.